The 5 T cell receptor beta chains reported below all come from one sample, sequenced in a study of blood T cell repertoires in COVID-19. TCRdb keeps only in-frame clones here, not all; method: immunoSEQ multiplex PCR. The sample consists of around 290,000 clones, approximately 91% of them appearing once. Specimen: PBMCs or T cells enriched from blood (not recorded which). These receptors were collected from a woman aged 25 to 39 who had recovered from COVID-19.

The CDR3 reads CASGIDRGRAGELFF. The CDR3 DNA reads as TGTGCCAGCGGAATCGACAGGGGGCGCGCCGGGGAGCTGTTTTTT. This rearrangement joins TRBV27 to TRBJ2-2; 10 nucleotides match TRBD1. Per the germline V gene, CDR1 is MNHEY and CDR2 is SMNVEV (reference sequence). The CDR3 is 15 amino acids. V lost 8 bases to trimming and J lost 6 bases; unmatched junction nucleotides: 9.

This clone occurred once. The genes are TRBV30 and TRBJ1-3, with no clear D. Germline CDR1 is GTSNPN and CDR2 is SVGIG (reference sequence). The CDR3 has 13 amino acids. The V gene lost 2 bases and the J gene lost 3 bases, with 8 bases spanning the gap. The DNA of the CDR3 is TGTGCCTGGAGTTTCGGCGGTGGAAACACCATATATTTT. This encodes CAWSFGGGNTIYF.

This chain uses TRBV4-3 with TRBJ2-3; the match to TRBD2 covers 10 bases. The CDR3 is made up of 16 amino acids. The V segment lost 0 bases and the J segment 7 bases; nucleotides outside the gene matches: 7. Germline values: CDR1 LGHNA, CDR2 YSLEER. CDR3 in DNA: TGCGCCAGCAGCCAAGAGGCTAGCGGGGGTACCTATACGCAGTATTTT. Its translation is CASSQEASGGTYTQYF.

This clone was observed once. J is TRBJ2-3 and V is TRBV24-1; 8 bases line up with TRBD2. The ends lost 5 bases at V and 2 bases at J; junction bases unmatched: 11. This CDR3 is 17 amino acids long. Per the germline V gene, CDR1 is KGHDR and CDR2 is SFDVKD. This CDR3 is CATSVWPRGGTTDTQYF. CDR3 sequence (DNA): TGTGCCACCAGTGTTTGGCCCCGGGGGGGTACCACAGATACGCAGTATTTT.

The rearrangement links TRBV24-1 to TRBJ2-1; 7 nucleotides match TRBD1. Germline CDR1 and CDR2: KGHDR and SFDVKD. The CDR3 runs to 14 residues. The trim removed 4 bases at V and 8 bases at J, leaving 7 bases unmatched. Here the CDR3 reads CATSDPRGGYEQFF. In DNA form, the CDR3 reads TGTGCCACCAGTGACCCGAGAGGGGGCTATGAGCAGTTCTTC.